This is a list of T cell receptor beta chains from one sample in a study of beta chain features in type 1 diabetes. Method: immunoSEQ multiplex PCR; TCRdb's copy keeps in-frame clones and lacks some. The table lists 150,000 or so clones, approximately 52% of them singletons. Sample: Tregs from blood. The receptor set was obtained from a man in his late teens or twenties in good health. Each CDR3 is given with its conserved first and last residue. Fields, in order: J gene, clone size, V gene, CDR3 protein. Clone size is shown for a subset of rows, as once, few, many or a class of expanded clone.

TRBJ1-4 | few | TRBV6-7 | CASSETGMKNCFF
TRBJ2-7 | few | TRBV9 | CASATSPGQGSYEQYF
TRBJ1-2 | - | TRBV7-2 | CASSLYPNYGYTF
TRBJ1-6 | few | TRBV4-3 | CASSQTPGQGNSPLHF
TRBJ2-7 | - | TRBV6-5 | CASSYSSTGGYYEQYF
TRBJ2-2 | - | TRBV19 | CASSTRTGGLPGELFF
TRBJ2-1 | - | TRBV4-2 | CASSTTDNEQFF
TRBJ2-3 | few | TRBV4-2 | CASSRRGSTDTQYF
TRBJ2-6 | - | TRBV29-1 | CSVEGPGANVLTF
TRBJ2-5 | - | TRBV11-1 | CASVRTGRETQYF
TRBJ1-1 | once | TRBV30 | CACDTGAEAFF
TRBJ2-7 | - | TRBV5-1 | CASSLTSVSYEQYF
TRBJ2-1 | - | TRBV5-1 | CASSLGFVTSGRDEQFF
TRBJ2-1 | few | TRBV27 | CASRKIAGITYNEQFF
TRBJ1-1 | - | TRBV5-6 | CASRPGHVSSEAFF
TRBJ2-3 | - | TRBV5-4 | CATSSGTDTQYF
TRBJ2-4 | - | TRBV15 | CATSSYRGDLNIQYF
TRBJ2-7 | - | TRBV7-2 | CASSLGLRGTGGQYF